Below are 26 T cell receptor beta chains sequenced from a single sample in a study of cytomegalovirus exposure and HLA in healthy donors. The PCR made use of 60 Vbeta and 13 Jbeta primers. Sequenced by immunoSEQ multiplex PCR; TCRdb stores in-frame clones only, minus some. The table lists 150,000 to 200,000 clones, 84% of them singletons. The sample taken for sequencing was PBMCs. Source of these receptors: a boy younger than 18 in good health and CMV-seronegative.

This clone was seen only a few times. The J gene is TRBJ2-3, the V gene TRBV30, with D perhaps matching TRBD1 (5 bases). This CDR3 region has 12 residues. The ends were cut back, 0 bases at V and 4 bases at J, with 5 bases in the middle. Germline-derived CDR1 and CDR2 are GTSNPN and SVGIG (reference sequence). CDR3 DNA: TGTGCCTGGAGTGTAGGGGCAGATACGCAGTATTTT. Translating it yields CAWSVGADTQYF.

This chain uses TRBV5-1 with TRBJ1-1; 7 nucleotides align to TRBD1. The CDR3 runs 16 residues. Germline assignment: CDR1 SGHRS and CDR2 YFSETQ. V lost 2 bases, J lost 3 bases, and 10 bases stayed unmatched. CDR3: CASSFFSGGEDTEAFF. CDR3 in DNA: TGCGCCAGCAGCTTTTTCTCAGGGGGAGAGGACACTGAAGCTTTCTTT. Variable domain in full (rest from reference TRBV5-1 and TRBJ1-1): KAGVTQTPRYLIKTRGQQVTLSCSPISGHRSVSWYQQTPGQGLQFLFEYFSETQRNKGNFPGRFSGRQFSNSRSEMNVSTLELGDSALYLCASSFFSGGEDTEAFFGQGTRLTVV.

This chain links TRBV9 with TRBJ2-7; 7 positions agree with TRBD1. The V gene end was trimmed by 3 bases and the J gene end by 6 bases; junction bases not matched to a gene: 3. The CDR3 covers 12 residues. The germline CDR1 and CDR2 sequences are SGDLS and YYNGEE. The CDR3 here is CASSGQGFEQYF. In DNA form, the CDR3 reads TGTGCCAGCAGCGGACAGGGTTTCGAGCAGTACTTC.

The rearrangement uses TRBV19 and TRBJ1-2; D gene unclear. The germline V gene encodes CDR1 LNHDA and CDR2 SQIVND (reference sequence). The CDR3 contains 15 residues. Trimming took 2 bases from V and 6 from J, leaving 16 bases between them. CDR3 in DNA: TGTGCCAGTAGTATATCCTCTTTTCCCGGGGATGGCTACACCTTC. Amino acids: CASSISSFPGDGYTF.

The chain combines TRBV30 with TRBJ1-2, with TRBD1 as a possible D gene (6 bases). The CDR3 has 14 residues. Germline lookup yields CDR1 GTSNPN and CDR2 SVGIG (reference sequence). V lost 4 bases, J lost 9 bases, and 21 bases lay in between. The CDR3 reads CAWNSLRGGGSYTF. The CDR3 bases are TGTGCCTGGAATTCCCTCAGGGGTGGGGGTAGCTACACCTTC.

The chain is built from TRBV29-1 and TRBJ1-2; 8 bases line up with TRBD1. The CDR3 loop spans 13 amino acids. CDR1 SQVTM and CDR2 ANQGSEA come from the germline V gene. The J segment lost 5 bases and the V segment lost 7 bases, leaving 9 bases of the junction unmatched. The CDR3 loop reads CSAAQQGGYGYTF. The CDR3 region has the DNA TGCAGCGCTGCACAACAGGGGGGTTATGGCTACACCTTC. The full variable domain, in which reference TRBV29-1 and TRBJ1-2 provide the parts outside the CDR3, is SAVISQKPSRDICQRGTSLTIQCQVDSQVTMMFWYRQQPGQSLTLIATANQGSEATYESGFVIDKFPISRPNLTFSTLTVSNMSPEDSSIYLCSAAQQGGYGYTFGSGTRLTVV.

The chain employs TRBV6-5 and TRBJ2-1, with 8 bases identical to TRBD2. V was pared by 0 bases and J by 4 bases, with 5 bases of the junction left unmatched. This CDR3 has 16 amino acids. The germline V gene has CDR1 MNHEY and CDR2 SVGAGI. The DNA of the CDR3 is TGTGCCAGCAGTTACTCCAGCGGGAGCCGTTACAATGAGCAGTTCTTC. Translating it yields CASSYSSGSRYNEQFF.

The chain joins TRBV7-8 to TRBJ1-4, with a possible D match to TRBD1 (5 bases). Trimming took 5 bases from V and 7 from J, leaving 17 bases between them. This CDR3 has 15 residues. Looked up from germline, CDR1 is SGHVS and CDR2 is FQNEAQ. CDR3 DNA: TGTGCCAGCAGCCCCCGCAGGGTAAGGGGTGAAAAACTGTTTTTT. It specifies CASSPRRVRGEKLFF.

This clone appeared a single time. The gene calls are TRBV7-8 and TRBJ2-6; D call uncertain. Between the trimmed V and J ends, which lost 0 bases and 9 bases, there was a span of 15 bases. CDR1 is SGHVS, CDR2 FQNEAQ, per germline. This CDR3 has 16 amino acids. CDR3 region: CASSLAVSPPGNVLTF. CDR3 DNA: TGTGCCAGCAGCTTAGCTGTGAGTCCCCCAGGCAACGTCCTGACTTTC.

This sequence joins TRBV11-2 and TRBJ1-1; TRBD1 agrees at 7 bases. V was pared by 5 bases and J by 5 bases, with 8 bases of the junction left unmatched. Germline CDR1 SGHAT, CDR2 FQNNGV. This CDR3 is 14 amino acids long. The CDR3 here is CASSPYRGETEAFF. CDR3 coding DNA: TGTGCCAGCAGCCCCTACAGGGGTGAGACTGAAGCTTTCTTT.

The rearrangement joins TRBV18 to TRBJ2-5; the match to TRBD2 covers 9 bases. Germline loops: CDR1 KGHSH, CDR2 LQKENI. CDR3 length: 16 residues. Trimming took 1 base from V and 3 from J; bases not matched to a gene: 6. The CDR3 DNA follows: TGTGCCAGCTCACCACGACTAGCGGCCCTGGAAGAGACCCAGTACTTC. Protein sequence: CASSPRLAALEETQYF. The entire variable domain, with the rest obtained from reference TRBV18 and TRBJ2-5, is as follows: NAGVMQNPRHLVRRRGQEARLRCSPMKGHSHVYWYRQLPEEGLKFMVYLQKENIIDESGMPKERFSAEFPKEGPSILRIQQVVRGDSAAYFCASSPRLAALEETQYFGPGTRLLVL.

The V gene is TRBV27, the J gene TRBJ1-6, with D perhaps TRBD1 (5 bases). V was cut by 3 bases and J by 10 bases, with 16 bases left in between. The V gene's germline CDR1 is MNHEY and CDR2 SMNVEV (reference sequence). The CDR3 has 15 residues. CDR3: CASSFDWQGGSPLHF. The DNA for the CDR3 is TGTGCCAGCAGTTTCGATTGGCAGGGAGGCTCACCCCTCCACTTT.

V is TRBV5-6 and J is TRBJ1-6, with D maybe TRBD1 (5 bases). CDR1 and CDR2 from the germline V gene are SGHDT and YYEEEE. This CDR3 spans 17 amino acids. V gave up 4 bases and J gave up 7 bases, with 21 bases separating them. Written as DNA, the CDR3 is TGTGCCAGCAGCCCAGTCGTTGGGGCCGGGCGGAATTCACCCCTCCACTTT. Protein: CASSPVVGAGRNSPLHF.

The chain has TRBV2 and TRBJ2-1, with D unresolved. This CDR3 is built from 13 residues. Germline-derived CDR1 and CDR2 are SNHLY and FYNNEI. The V and J ends lost 3 bases and 6 bases respectively, with 9 bases between them. In DNA, the CDR3 is TGTGCCAGCAGTGATTGGCAATTCAATGAGCAGTTCTTC. Protein product: CASSDWQFNEQFF. Together with reference TRBV2 and TRBJ2-1, the CDR3 gives the full variable domain: EPEVTQTPSHQVTQMGQEVILRCVPISNHLYFYWYRQILGQKVEFLVSFYNNEISEKSEIFDDQFSVERPDGSNFTLKIRSTKLEDSAMYFCASSDWQFNEQFFGPGTRLTVL.

The chain joins TRBV6-5 to TRBJ2-5; TRBD2 matches at 7 bases. After removal of 6 bases from V and 5 bases from J, the junction contained 6 bases not matched to a gene. Germline V gene lookup returns CDR1 MNHEY and CDR2 SVGAGI. This CDR3 comprises 13 residues. The CDR3 loop reads CASSDWGGETQYF. As DNA, the CDR3 is TGTGCCAGCAGCGACTGGGGGGGTGAGACCCAGTACTTC.

The rearrangement joins TRBV5-6 to TRBJ2-7, with TRBD1 identical over 8 bases. This CDR3 is 14 amino acids long. J gave up 2 bases and V 0 bases, and 1 base lay outside the gene matches. Germline loops: CDR1 SGHDT, CDR2 YYEEEE. As DNA, the CDR3 is TGTGCCAGCAGCTTGGGGACAGGGACCTACGAGCAGTACTTC. Translating gives CASSLGTGTYEQYF.

V gene TRBV6-1 combines with J gene TRBJ1-1, with a tentative D call TRBD1 (5 bases). V lost 10 bases, J lost 6 bases, and 24 bases lay in between. Germline V lookup: CDR1 MNHNS, CDR2 SASEGT. The CDR3 has 15 residues. CDR3 in amino acids: CATQRGTGGSSEAFF. The CDR3 nucleotides are TGTGCCACCCAAAGGGGAACAGGCGGATCGTCTGAAGCTTTCTTT.

With regard to this clone: At one end the junction does not follow the germline gene, possibly because of a read error. The V gene is TRBV11-2, the J gene TRBJ2-7, with a possible D match to TRBD1 (5 bases). Germline CDR1 SGHAT, CDR2 FQNNGV. This CDR3 is 11 amino acids long. The CDR3 sequence: CASGLGLEQYF. CDR3 nucleotides: TGTGCCAGCGGCTTGGGGCTCGAGCAGTACTTC.

The chain employs TRBV7-6 and TRBJ2-5; 7 nucleotides align to TRBD2. The ends lost 2 bases at V and 5 bases at J; junction bases unmatched: 2. The CDR3 covers 13 residues. Germline CDR1 is SGHVS and CDR2 is FNYEAQ. The CDR3 is CASSLRGGETQYF. In DNA form, the CDR3 reads TGTGCCAGCAGCTTAAGGGGAGGGGAGACCCAGTACTTC.

This chain links TRBV7-2 with TRBJ2-5, with D possibly matching TRBD2 (5 bases). V was trimmed by 1 base and J by 3 bases, leaving 9 bases between them. CDR3 length: 14 residues. Germline V gives CDR1 SGHTA, CDR2 FQGNSA. CDR3 sequence reads: CASSLDGVKETQYF. CDR3 DNA: TGTGCCAGCAGCTTAGACGGGGTCAAAGAGACCCAGTACTTC.

This clone was seen just once. J is TRBJ2-3 and V is TRBV5-4; a weak D match, TRBD2 (5 bases). The ends were cut back, 6 bases at V and 5 bases at J, with 16 bases in the middle. This CDR3 has 14 amino acids. Germline V gene data show CDR1 as SGHNT and CDR2 as YYREEE (reference sequence). The CDR3 DNA sequence: TGTGCCAGCACCCGGGGATCGGGTCGAGATACGCAGTATTTT. It codes for CASTRGSGRDTQYF.

The V and J genes are TRBV9 and TRBJ1-3; 7 bases are shared with TRBD1. From germline, CDR1 is SGDLS and CDR2 YYNGEE. The CDR3 is 18 amino acids. Trimming removed 0 bases from V and 7 bases from J; junction bases left unmatched: 16. CDR3 in DNA: TGTGCCAGCAGCGTAGACGAAAGGGGGCTCGGGACTAGGAACACCATATATTTT. It is translated as CASSVDERGLGTRNTIYF.

The V gene is TRBV30, the J gene TRBJ1-1; 8 positions agree with TRBD1. The V and J ends lost 6 bases and 7 bases, in that order; junction bases with no gene match: 4. The CDR3 has 11 amino acids. Germline CDR1 and CDR2: GTSNPN and SVGIG (reference sequence). The CDR3 nucleotides are TGTGCCTGTCAGGGGGCGGTTGAAGCTTTCTTT. It translates to CACQGAVEAFF.

CDR3 bases: TGTGCCAGCAGCCGAGACCGAGACACTAGCGTCTCCTACGAGCAGTACTTC. Its translation: CASSRDRDTSVSYEQYF. V is TRBV14 and J is TRBJ2-7, with 7 positions matching TRBD2. The CDR3 totals 17 residues. Germline CDR1 SGHDN, CDR2 FVKESK. V was clipped by 4 bases and J by 0 bases; unmatched bases: 12.

The rearrangement links TRBV6-4 to TRBJ2-2; D gene ambiguous. Germline lookup yields CDR1 MRHNA and CDR2 SNTAGT. The CDR3 sequence is 16 residues long. Trimming removed 3 bases at V and 1 base at J, with 12 bases between. The CDR3 sequence is CASSDSVSKNTGELFF. The CDR3 bases are TGTGCCAGCAGTGATTCGGTCTCAAAGAACACCGGGGAGCTGTTTTTT.

The CDR3 region is CASSPRVIENEQFF. The DNA of the CDR3 is TGTGCCAGCAGCCCTCGGGTAATTGAAAATGAGCAGTTCTTC. The chain couples TRBV9 to TRBJ2-1; no definite D call. The CDR3 is 14 residues long. Per the germline V gene, CDR1 is SGDLS and CDR2 is YYNGEE. With 4 bases removed from V and 7 bases from J, the gap between germline ends came to 15 bases.